The 21 T cell receptor beta chains below were found in one sample sequenced in a study of blood T cell repertoires in COVID-19. The data were produced by immunoSEQ multiplex PCR, yet TCRdb's version contains in-frame clones alone and is incomplete. The sample records about 150,000 clones, approximately 85% being singletons. Material: peripheral blood. Source of these receptors: a human donor with acute or convalescent COVID-19. The donor label of this sample is uncertain.

The chain carries TRBV4-3 and TRBJ2-3; possibly TRBD2 for D (7 bases). This CDR3 region has 20 residues. CDR1 LGHNA and CDR2 YSLEER come from the germline V gene. Trimming left V 4 bases short and J 2 bases short, with 28 bases between. The CDR3: CASSRRPPLGGALNTDTQYF. CDR3 DNA sequence: TGCGCCAGCAGCCGACGACCACCCCTGGGGGGGGCTTTAAACACAGATACGCAGTATTTT.

The rearrangement uses TRBV7-9 and TRBJ1-1; 7 positions agree with TRBD1. The CDR3 covers 14 residues. The J segment lost 1 base and the V segment lost 5 bases, leaving 4 bases of the junction unmatched. CDR1 and CDR2 (germline): SEHNR, FQNEAQ (reference sequence). The CDR3 here is CASSRGGENTEAFF. The CDR3, as DNA: TGTGCCAGCAGCCGAGGGGGCGAGAACACTGAAGCTTTCTTT.

This clone showed up just a few times. The DNA of the CDR3 is TGTGCCAGCAGTTGGACAGGCCCAGAGACCCAGTACTTC. It translates to CASSWTGPETQYF. This chain connects TRBV12-3 or TRBV12-4 to TRBJ2-5; 7 bases agree with TRBD1. The CDR3 contains 13 residues. With V trimmed by 4 bases and J by 4 bases, 3 bases remained unmatched.

The rearrangement joins TRBV7-3 to TRBJ1-1; 9 bases map to TRBD1. J gave up 1 base and V 4 bases, and 7 bases lay outside the gene matches. The CDR3 is 16 residues long. Germline-derived CDR1 and CDR2 are SGHTA and FQGTGA. The CDR3 DNA reads TGTGCCAGCAGCTCATACGGGACAGGGCCGAACACTGAAGCTTTCTTT. Translating it yields CASSSYGTGPNTEAFF. Supplemented by reference TRBV7-3 and TRBJ1-1, the full variable domain reads GAGVSQTPSNKVTEKGKYVELRCDPISGHTALYWYRQSLGQGPEFLIYFQGTGAADDSGLPNDRFFAVRPEGSVSTLKIQRTERGDSAVYLCASSSYGTGPNTEAFFGQGTRLTVV.

J is TRBJ2-7 and V is TRBV18, with D tentatively TRBD1 (5 bases). Trimming shortened V by 0 bases and J by 2 bases, and 11 bases separated the two germline ends. The CDR3 runs to 15 residues. The germline V gene encodes CDR1 KGHSH and CDR2 LQKENI. The CDR3 loop reads CASSPPRQGAYEQYF. CDR3 nucleotide sequence: TGTGCCAGCTCACCACCGAGGCAGGGTGCCTACGAGCAGTACTTC. The whole variable domain, filled in from reference TRBV18 and TRBJ2-7, reads NAGVMQNPRHLVRRRGQEARLRCSPMKGHSHVYWYRQLPEEGLKFMVYLQKENIIDESGMPKERFSAEFPKEGPSILRIQQVVRGDSAAYFCASSPPRQGAYEQYFGPGTRLTVT.

CDR3 protein: CASTRGGSQPEAFF. The CDR3 bases are TGTGCCAGCACACGCGGAGGGTCACAGCCTGAAGCTTTCTTT. The chain employs TRBV5-6 and TRBJ1-1; D is ambiguous. V lost 6 bases, J lost 6 bases, and 18 bases lay in between. The V gene's germline CDR1 is SGHDT and CDR2 YYEEEE. This CDR3 spans 14 amino acids.

The chain uses TRBV19 and TRBJ1-5; TRBD1 matches 9 bases. Looked up from germline, CDR1 is LNHDA and CDR2 is SQIVND (reference sequence). V lost 5 bases to trimming and J lost 6 bases; unmatched junction nucleotides: 11. The CDR3 covers 16 residues. The CDR3 sequence: CASSPETGGLAQPQHF. The CDR3 bases are TGTGCCAGTAGTCCCGAAACAGGGGGCTTGGCTCAGCCCCAGCATTTT.

The V gene is TRBV24-1, the J gene TRBJ2-3; D might be TRBD2 (7 bases). CDR3 size: 19 residues. Germline CDR1 and CDR2: KGHDR and SFDVKD. Trimming pared 5 bases from V and 0 bases from J, leaving 23 bases between. The DNA of the CDR3 is TGTGCCACCAGTGCGCTGGGGGGGGCACAGGGCTCAAGCACAGATACGCAGTATTTT. This translates into CATSALGGAQGSSTDTQYF.

The V gene is TRBV19, the J gene TRBJ1-2; no clear D. The germline V gene has CDR1 LNHDA and CDR2 SQIVND (reference sequence). This CDR3 has 16 residues. The V gene lost 2 bases and the J gene lost 6 bases, with 19 bases spanning the gap. CDR3 in amino acids: CASSIRRTGSENGYTF. In DNA form, the CDR3 reads TGTGCCAGTAGTATACGCCGTACCGGGAGTGAGAATGGCTACACCTTC.

The J gene is TRBJ1-5, the V gene TRBV24-1, with a possible D match to TRBD1 (6 bases). Trimming removed 4 bases at V and 0 bases at J, with 24 bases between. In germline, CDR1 is KGHDR, CDR2 SFDVKD. The length of the CDR3 is 20 residues. The CDR3 spells CATSEPGALGERVSNQPQHF. CDR3 nucleotides: TGTGCCACCAGTGAACCAGGGGCGCTAGGAGAGAGGGTTAGCAATCAGCCCCAGCATTTT.

The V gene is TRBV2, the J gene TRBJ1-5; D may be TRBD1 (5 bases). Deletions cut 5 bases from V and 1 base from J, with 12 bases between. Germline V gene data show CDR1 as SNHLY and CDR2 as FYNNEI. This CDR3 region has 15 residues. This CDR3 is CASSLGGVSNQPQHF. In DNA form, the CDR3 reads TGTGCCAGCAGTCTGGGAGGGGTGAGCAATCAGCCCCAGCATTTT.

The CDR3 loop reads CAWTPEVGPYNEQFF. Here the CDR3 DNA reads TGTGCCTGGACCCCGGAGGTGGGCCCCTACAATGAGCAGTTCTTC. The chain links TRBV30 to TRBJ2-1; D possibly corresponds to TRBD2 (5 bases). In germline, CDR1 is GTSNPN, CDR2 SVGIG (reference sequence). The germline V and J ends were trimmed by 4 bases and 2 bases, with 15 bases remaining between them. The CDR3 is made up of 15 amino acids. Using reference TRBV30 and TRBJ2-1 for the parts outside the CDR3, the full variable domain is SQTIHQWPATLVQPVGSPLSLECTVEGTSNPNLYWYRQAAGRGLQLLFYSVGIGQISSEVPQNLSASRPQDRQFILSSKKLLLSDSGFYLCAWTPEVGPYNEQFFGPGTRLTVL.

The V call is TRBV9, the J call TRBJ1-4; the match to TRBD1 covers 10 bases. This CDR3 spans 15 amino acids. J lost 8 bases, V lost 4 bases, and 8 bases had no gene match. Germline loops: CDR1 SGDLS, CDR2 YYNGEE. The CDR3 sequence: CASSTSGQGKEKLFF. The CDR3 DNA is TGTGCCAGCAGCACGTCGGGACAGGGGAAGGAAAAACTGTTTTTT.

The genes are TRBV6-2 or TRBV6-3 and TRBJ1-2, with TRBD1 identical over 9 bases. Germline assignment: CDR1 MNHEY and CDR2 SVGEGT. The CDR3 consists of 14 residues. After removal of 5 bases from V and 2 bases from J, the junction contained 3 bases not matched to a gene. The CDR3 DNA is TGTGCCAGCAGTCGCGACAGGGGGAACTATGGCTACACCTTC. Translation: CASSRDRGNYGYTF.

The V call is TRBV21-1, the J call TRBJ2-7; whether TRBD2, the table's D call, matches the DNA was not checked. TRBV21-1 has pseudogene status. The CDR3 runs to 15 residues. The CDR3 sequence is CASSLGLAETYEQYV. The CDR3 DNA follows: TGTGCCAGCAGCTTGGGACTAGCGGAGACCTACGAGCAGTACGTC.

The chain has TRBV25-1 and TRBJ2-2; D ambiguous. Trimming shortened V by 3 bases and J by 3 bases, and 5 bases separated the two germline ends. The CDR3 covers 13 residues. The germline CDR1 and CDR2 sequences are MGHDK and SYGVNS. CDR3 bases: TGTGCCAGCAGTGAGTCAGACACCGGGGAGCTGTTTTTT. Protein: CASSESDTGELFF.

V and J are TRBV19 and TRBJ1-5; D is uncertain. CDR3 length equals 18 residues. Germline-derived CDR1 and CDR2 are LNHDA and SQIVND (reference sequence). V lost 8 bases to trimming and J lost 0 bases, with 23 bases between them. Here the CDR3 reads CASREIKWEGYSNQPQHF. In nucleotides, the CDR3 is TGTGCCAGTCGCGAGATAAAATGGGAGGGTTATAGCAATCAGCCCCAGCATTTT.

The CDR3 DNA reads TGTGCCAGCAGCTTAGTAGGTGTCAGCGCAACTAATGAAAAACTGTTTTTT. Translating it yields CASSLVGVSATNEKLFF. V usage is TRBV11-2 and J usage is TRBJ1-4; D is undetermined. V gave up 1 base and J gave up 0 bases, with 12 bases separating them. The CDR3 covers 17 residues. Germline CDR1 and CDR2: SGHAT and FQNNGV.

The V and J genes are TRBV28 and TRBJ1-1, with D unclear. The germline gives CDR1 MDHEN, CDR2 SYDVKM. V lost 5 bases and J 3 bases, leaving 7 bases between the germline ends. The CDR3 has 12 residues. In DNA, the CDR3 is TGTGCCAGCAGTGTCTCCGACACTGAAGCTTTCTTT. It translates to CASSVSDTEAFF.

J is TRBJ1-5 and V is TRBV27; D not certain. The CDR3 runs to 14 residues. V was trimmed by 5 bases and J by 8 bases, leaving 16 bases between them. The germline V gene encodes CDR1 MNHEY and CDR2 SMNVEV (reference sequence). This CDR3 reads CASSPEGGSEPQHF. Written as DNA, the CDR3 is TGTGCCAGCAGTCCCGAGGGAGGGTCGGAGCCCCAGCATTTT.

The chain couples TRBV19 to TRBJ1-1, with TRBD1 identical over 7 bases. Trimming cost V 8 bases and J 4 bases; bases outside gene matches: 13. The germline CDR1 and CDR2 sequences are LNHDA and SQIVND (reference sequence). The CDR3 totals 15 residues. The CDR3 DNA sequence: TGTGCCAGTTCAGGACAGGCCGAGAGGGGCACTGAAGCTTTCTTT. It yields the protein CASSGQAERGTEAFF.